This TCR beta chain was obtained from a study of blood T cell repertoires in COVID-19. For the study at large: Whether acute or convalescent, the COVID-19 samples came from the United States, Italy and Spain.

Trimming removed 5 bases from V and 3 bases from J; junction bases left unmatched: 2. The CDR3 contains 13 residues. This clone was recorded a few times. The same CDR3 also results from other DNA sequences found in this sample. Profiling relied on immunoSEQ multiplex PCR, and the TCRdb table lists in-frame clones only, not all of them. The sample yields 120,000 or so clones, about 92% seen once. Enrolment of Seattle patients took place during active infection, and they were followed longitudinally. The receptor was derived from a man in his 60s with COVID-19, enrolled during active disease. The sequencing input was peripheral blood. The chain links TRBV12-3 or TRBV12-4 to TRBJ2-5; 8 bases match TRBD2. CDR3 sequence (DNA): TGTGCCAGCAGTCTACTAGCGGAAGAGACCCAGTACTTC. It yields the protein CASSLLAEETQYF.